Listed below are T cell receptor beta chains from one sample, sequenced in a study of T cells in localized non-small cell lung cancer. Sequencing was performed with immunoSEQ multiplex PCR; in TCRdb, only in-frame clones are kept and a portion is missing. This table has about 33,000 clones, 85% to 90% appearing once. The source was peripheral blood, collected before any cancer treatment. Receptor source: a man between 40 and 70 years old with stage I lung adenocarcinoma. Both conserved end residues are part of each CDR3. D genes are given only for firm matches. Some rows have no size entry. The others give once, few or many, or a class for an expanded clone.

v_call: TRBV6-6
d_call: NA
clone_size: NA
j_call: TRBJ1-6
cdr3_nt: TGTGCCAGCAGCCAAACTACAGCGCATAATTCACCCCTCCACTTT
cdr3_aa: CASSQTTAHNSPLHF

v_call: TRBV12-5
d_call: NA
clone_size: NA
j_call: TRBJ2-5
cdr3_nt: TGTGCTAGTGGTTTGTCCGGAGAGACCCAGTACTTC
cdr3_aa: CASGLSGETQYF

v_call: TRBV9
d_call: NA
clone_size: NA
j_call: TRBJ2-3
cdr3_nt: TGTGCCAGCAGCGTACACGACACAGATACGCAGTATTTT
cdr3_aa: CASSVHDTDTQYF

v_call: TRBV4-1
d_call: NA
clone_size: NA
j_call: TRBJ2-7
cdr3_nt: TGCGCCAGCAGCCAAGTCGGGGGACGCTACGAGCAGTACTTC
cdr3_aa: CASSQVGGRYEQYF

v_call: TRBV5-1
d_call: NA
clone_size: NA
j_call: TRBJ2-2
cdr3_nt: TGCGCCAGCAGCTTGGTGACAGGGAACACCGGGGAGCTGTTTTTT
cdr3_aa: CASSLVTGNTGELFF

v_call: TRBV19
d_call: NA
clone_size: NA
j_call: TRBJ1-1
cdr3_nt: TGTGCCAGTAGTCAGACAGCAATGAACACTGAAGCTTTCTTT
cdr3_aa: CASSQTAMNTEAFF

v_call: TRBV4-1
d_call: NA
clone_size: NA
j_call: TRBJ1-2
cdr3_nt: TGCGCCAGCAGCCAAGGTCGGGAAAACTATGGCTACACCTTC
cdr3_aa: CASSQGRENYGYTF

v_call: TRBV7-2
d_call: NA
clone_size: NA
j_call: TRBJ1-6
cdr3_nt: TGTGCCAGCAGCTTAGTCCAGGGATCACCCCTCCACTTT
cdr3_aa: CASSLVQGSPLHF

v_call: TRBV10-3
d_call: NA
clone_size: NA
j_call: TRBJ1-1
cdr3_nt: TGTGCCATCATTGGAGGGACAAGGAACACTGAAGCTTTCTTT
cdr3_aa: CAIIGGTRNTEAFF

v_call: TRBV19
d_call: NA
clone_size: NA
j_call: TRBJ2-1
cdr3_nt: TGTGCCACTAATTACGCAGGATCCTACAATGAGCAGTTCTTC
cdr3_aa: CATNYAGSYNEQFF

v_call: TRBV6-1
d_call: NA
clone_size: NA
j_call: TRBJ2-2
cdr3_nt: TGTGCCAGCAGTGAAAACAGGGCCGGGGAGCTGTTTTTT
cdr3_aa: CASSENRAGELFF

v_call: TRBV5-1
d_call: NA
clone_size: NA
j_call: TRBJ2-7
cdr3_nt: TGCGCCAGCAGCTCATGGACAGGAGCGGGGGAGCAGTACTTC
cdr3_aa: CASSSWTGAGEQYF

v_call: TRBV2
d_call: NA
clone_size: NA
j_call: TRBJ1-1
cdr3_nt: TGTGCCAGCAGGGGGGGCCCTGACACTGAAGCTTTCTTT
cdr3_aa: CASRGGPDTEAFF

v_call: TRBV9
d_call: TRBD1
clone_size: NA
j_call: TRBJ2-2
cdr3_nt: TGTGCCAGCAGCGCCTATCGGACAGGGTATATCGGGGAGCTGTTTTTT
cdr3_aa: CASSAYRTGYIGELFF

v_call: TRBV9
d_call: TRBD1
clone_size: NA
j_call: TRBJ2-7
cdr3_nt: TGTGCCAGCAGCACCGGGACAGCTTCCTACGAGCAGTACTTC
cdr3_aa: CASSTGTASYEQYF

v_call: TRBV27
d_call: TRBD2
clone_size: NA
j_call: TRBJ2-7
cdr3_nt: TGTGCCAGCCGTCGGGGGGGATCCTACGAGCAGTACTTC
cdr3_aa: CASRRGGSYEQYF

v_call: TRBV7-2
d_call: NA
clone_size: NA
j_call: TRBJ2-2
cdr3_nt: TGTGCCAGCAGCTTATCAGAGAACACCGGGGAGCTGTTTTTT
cdr3_aa: CASSLSENTGELFF

v_call: TRBV6-6
d_call: NA
clone_size: NA
j_call: TRBJ1-1
cdr3_nt: TGTGCCAGCAGTTACACGAGACAGGCGAACACTGAAGCTTTCTTT
cdr3_aa: CASSYTRQANTEAFF

v_call: TRBV30
d_call: TRBD1
clone_size: NA
j_call: TRBJ1-4
cdr3_nt: TGTGCCTGGAGTTTCCAGGGGGTTAATGAAAAACTGTTTTTT
cdr3_aa: CAWSFQGVNEKLFF

v_call: TRBV25-1
d_call: NA
clone_size: NA
j_call: TRBJ1-1
cdr3_nt: TGTGCCACCCGAACTGCAGCCACTGAAGCTTTCTTT
cdr3_aa: CATRTAATEAFF

v_call: TRBV6-1
d_call: NA
clone_size: NA
j_call: TRBJ2-7
cdr3_nt: TGTGCCAGCAGTGTCGAGACAGGCTACGAGCAGTACTTC
cdr3_aa: CASSVETGYEQYF

v_call: TRBV10-3
d_call: TRBD2
clone_size: NA
j_call: TRBJ2-3
cdr3_nt: TGTGCCATCAGCGGGACTAGCGAGTTAGATACGCAGTATTTT
cdr3_aa: CAISGTSELDTQYF

v_call: TRBV9
d_call: NA
clone_size: NA
j_call: TRBJ1-1
cdr3_nt: TGTGCCAGCAGCGTAGATCCCCCAAGGGGGGGGGTGGAGAACACTGAAGCTTTCTTT
cdr3_aa: CASSVDPPRGGVENTEAFF

v_call: TRBV6-6
d_call: NA
clone_size: NA
j_call: TRBJ2-5
cdr3_nt: TGTGCCAGCAGTTACTTAGAGACCCAGTACTTC
cdr3_aa: CASSYLETQYF

v_call: TRBV11-3
d_call: NA
clone_size: NA
j_call: TRBJ1-1
cdr3_nt: TGTGCCAGCAGTTTAAGCAACACTGAAGCTTTCTTT
cdr3_aa: CASSLSNTEAFF

v_call: TRBV18
d_call: TRBD1
clone_size: NA
j_call: TRBJ1-3
cdr3_nt: TGTGCCAGCTCACCACGAAACAGGGGGGAAAACACCATATATTTT
cdr3_aa: CASSPRNRGENTIYF

v_call: TRBV18
d_call: TRBD2
clone_size: few
j_call: TRBJ2-1
cdr3_nt: TGTGCCAGCTCACCGATCATAGCGGGGGTTACCTACAATGAGCAGTTCTTC
cdr3_aa: CASSPIIAGVTYNEQFF

v_call: TRBV21-1
d_call: NA
clone_size: NA
j_call: TRBJ2-5
cdr3_nt: TGTGCCAGCAGCAGTAATATGGCTAGCGGGGAGCAAGAGACCCAGTACTTC
cdr3_aa: CASSSNMASGEQETQYF

v_call: TRBV19
d_call: NA
clone_size: NA
j_call: TRBJ1-2
cdr3_nt: TGTGCCAGTAGTACCCCACAGGGTCGCAGTGGCTACACCTTC
cdr3_aa: CASSTPQGRSGYTF

v_call: TRBV6-1
d_call: NA
clone_size: once
j_call: TRBJ1-4
cdr3_nt: TGTGCCAGCAGTTCAGAAACCGGGACGCTTGAAAAACTGTTTTTT
cdr3_aa: CASSSETGTLEKLFF

v_call: TRBV5-1
d_call: NA
clone_size: NA
j_call: TRBJ1-6
cdr3_nt: TGCGCCAGCAGCGCGACGGGACTCTCGACCTCACCCCTCCACTTT
cdr3_aa: CASSATGLSTSPLHF

v_call: TRBV5-1
d_call: TRBD1
clone_size: once
j_call: TRBJ1-1
cdr3_nt: TGCGCCAGCAGCTGGGGACAGATGGGGATGAACACTGAAGCTTTCTTT
cdr3_aa: CASSWGQMGMNTEAFF

v_call: TRBV5-1
d_call: NA
clone_size: NA
j_call: TRBJ1-1
cdr3_nt: TGCGCCAGCAGCTTTATTGTCGGATCGAACACTGAAGCTTTCTTT
cdr3_aa: CASSFIVGSNTEAFF

v_call: TRBV6-4
d_call: NA
clone_size: NA
j_call: TRBJ1-6
cdr3_nt: TGTGCCAGCAGTGACGGGAGCCAGAGCATCCGTCTCTATAATTCACCCCTCCACTTT
cdr3_aa: CASSDGSQSIRLYNSPLHF

v_call: TRBV29-1
d_call: NA
clone_size: NA
j_call: TRBJ2-5
cdr3_nt: TGCAGCGCCTATACGGGCTCTAGCCGAGAGACCCAGTACTTC
cdr3_aa: CSAYTGSSRETQYF

v_call: TRBV5-5
d_call: NA
clone_size: NA
j_call: TRBJ1-5
cdr3_nt: TGTGCCAGCAGCTTGAAAGGCTCTCCGGGGGGCAATCAGCCCCAGCATTTT
cdr3_aa: CASSLKGSPGGNQPQHF

v_call: TRBV10-3
d_call: TRBD1
clone_size: NA
j_call: TRBJ1-2
cdr3_nt: TGTGCCATCAGGTATACGGGACAGGACCTTAACTATGGCTACACCTTC
cdr3_aa: CAIRYTGQDLNYGYTF

v_call: TRBV10-3
d_call: NA
clone_size: NA
j_call: TRBJ1-1
cdr3_nt: TGTGCCATCAGTGAGGCGGACAGATCCATGAACACTGAAGCTTTCTTT
cdr3_aa: CAISEADRSMNTEAFF

v_call: TRBV7-8
d_call: NA
clone_size: NA
j_call: TRBJ2-1
cdr3_nt: TGTGCCAGCAGCTTAGAGAGGGGTGAGCAGTTCTTC
cdr3_aa: CASSLERGEQFF

v_call: TRBV7-2
d_call: NA
clone_size: once
j_call: TRBJ2-3
cdr3_nt: TGTGCCAGCAGCCCGCTGGAAGATACGCAGTATTTT
cdr3_aa: CASSPLEDTQYF

v_call: TRBV7-6
d_call: NA
clone_size: NA
j_call: TRBJ2-5
cdr3_nt: TGTGCCAGCAGCTCCGAAGAGACCCAGTACTTC
cdr3_aa: CASSSEETQYF

v_call: TRBV19
d_call: NA
clone_size: NA
j_call: TRBJ1-1
cdr3_nt: TGTGCCAGCGTCCAGACAGGAGAGACTGAAGCTTTCTTT
cdr3_aa: CASVQTGETEAFF

v_call: TRBV2
d_call: TRBD1
clone_size: NA
j_call: TRBJ2-3
cdr3_nt: TGTGCCAGCAGAACAGGGGTAGATACGCAGTATTTT
cdr3_aa: CASRTGVDTQYF

v_call: TRBV13
d_call: TRBD2
clone_size: NA
j_call: TRBJ2-7
cdr3_nt: TGTGCCAGCAGCCAAACCGGGACTAGTCATTACGAGCAGTACTTC
cdr3_aa: CASSQTGTSHYEQYF

v_call: TRBV5-1
d_call: TRBD2
clone_size: once
j_call: TRBJ2-1
cdr3_nt: TGCGCCAGCACTAGCCTCGGGGGGGCAGCCTACAATGAGCAGTTCTTC
cdr3_aa: CASTSLGGAAYNEQFF

v_call: TRBV15
d_call: NA
clone_size: NA
j_call: TRBJ1-5
cdr3_nt: TGTGCCACCAGCGTTGACAGGCTTCCGCCCCAGCATTTT
cdr3_aa: CATSVDRLPPQHF

v_call: TRBV9
d_call: NA
clone_size: NA
j_call: TRBJ2-1
cdr3_nt: TGTGCCAGCAGCCCCGGGGGAAACAATGAGCAGTTCTTC
cdr3_aa: CASSPGGNNEQFF

v_call: TRBV30
d_call: NA
clone_size: NA
j_call: TRBJ2-3
cdr3_nt: TGTGCCTCTACCCGGGGTACCGATAGCACAGATACGCAGTATTTT
cdr3_aa: CASTRGTDSTDTQYF

v_call: TRBV6-5
d_call: NA
clone_size: NA
j_call: TRBJ2-1
cdr3_nt: TGTGCCAGCAGTACTTTACAGGGTCGGAATGAGCAGTTCTTC
cdr3_aa: CASSTLQGRNEQFF

v_call: TRBV29-1
d_call: NA
clone_size: NA
j_call: TRBJ1-2
cdr3_nt: TGCAGCGTTGAGAGGAAAGGGGACCCCTATGGCTACACCTTC
cdr3_aa: CSVERKGDPYGYTF

v_call: TRBV11-2
d_call: NA
clone_size: NA
j_call: TRBJ1-4
cdr3_nt: TGTGCCAGCAGCCCCCGGGCAGGGTTAACTAATGAAAAACTGTTTTTT
cdr3_aa: CASSPRAGLTNEKLFF

v_call: TRBV7-2
d_call: NA
clone_size: NA
j_call: TRBJ1-3
cdr3_nt: TGTGCCAGCAGCTTAGTCGCGGGGGCTGGAAACACCATATATTTT
cdr3_aa: CASSLVAGAGNTIYF

v_call: TRBV9
d_call: NA
clone_size: NA
j_call: TRBJ1-2
cdr3_nt: TGTGCCAGCAGGTCGGGAGGGGAAGGCTATGGCTACACCTTC
cdr3_aa: CASRSGGEGYGYTF

v_call: TRBV5-1
d_call: TRBD1
clone_size: NA
j_call: TRBJ1-2
cdr3_nt: TGCGCCAGCAGCATCGATGTAGGGACAGGAGGCTACACCTTC
cdr3_aa: CASSIDVGTGGYTF

v_call: TRBV19
d_call: NA
clone_size: NA
j_call: TRBJ1-2
cdr3_nt: TGTGCCAGTAGTATAGATCTCCGAGGACGCTACACCTTC
cdr3_aa: CASSIDLRGRYTF

v_call: TRBV12-5
d_call: NA
clone_size: NA
j_call: TRBJ1-5
cdr3_nt: TGTGCTAGTGGCCAAGGCAGTAATCAGCCCCAGCATTTT
cdr3_aa: CASGQGSNQPQHF

v_call: TRBV30
d_call: TRBD2
clone_size: NA
j_call: TRBJ2-7
cdr3_nt: TGTGCCTGGAAGCCGCTGGGGCTAGCGGGGGTCGAGCAGTACTTC
cdr3_aa: CAWKPLGLAGVEQYF